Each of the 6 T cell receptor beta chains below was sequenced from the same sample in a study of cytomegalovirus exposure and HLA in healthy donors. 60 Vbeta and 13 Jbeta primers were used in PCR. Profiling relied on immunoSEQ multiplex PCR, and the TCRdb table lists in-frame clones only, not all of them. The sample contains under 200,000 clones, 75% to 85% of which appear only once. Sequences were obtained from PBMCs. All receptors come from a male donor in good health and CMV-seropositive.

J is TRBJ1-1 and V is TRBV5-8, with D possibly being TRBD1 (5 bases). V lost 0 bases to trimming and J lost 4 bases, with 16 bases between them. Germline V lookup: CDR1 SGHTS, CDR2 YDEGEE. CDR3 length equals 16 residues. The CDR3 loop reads CASSLASGYKGTEAFF. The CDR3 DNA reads TGTGCCAGCAGCTTGGCGTCAGGGTATAAGGGCACTGAAGCTTTCTTT.

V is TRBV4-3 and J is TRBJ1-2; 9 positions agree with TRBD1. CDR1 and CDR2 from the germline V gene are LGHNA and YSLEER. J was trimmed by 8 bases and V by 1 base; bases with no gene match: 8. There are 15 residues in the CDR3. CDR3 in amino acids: CASSQAHRGLGGYTF. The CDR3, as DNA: TGCGCCAGCAGCCAAGCGCACAGGGGGCTGGGGGGCTACACCTTC.

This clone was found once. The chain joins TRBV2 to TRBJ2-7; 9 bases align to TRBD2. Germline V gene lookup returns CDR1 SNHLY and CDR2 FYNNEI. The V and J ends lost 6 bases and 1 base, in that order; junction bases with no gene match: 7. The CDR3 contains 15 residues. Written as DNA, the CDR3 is TGTGCCAGCAGGGCTAGCGGGGCCACGTCCTACGAGCAGTACTTC. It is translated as CASRASGATSYEQYF.

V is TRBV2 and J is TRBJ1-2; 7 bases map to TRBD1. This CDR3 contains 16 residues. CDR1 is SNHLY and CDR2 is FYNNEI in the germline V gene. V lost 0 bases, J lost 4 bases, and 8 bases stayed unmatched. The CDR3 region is CASSEATWGTAYGYTF. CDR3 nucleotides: TGTGCCAGCAGTGAAGCTACTTGGGGGACAGCCTATGGCTACACCTTC. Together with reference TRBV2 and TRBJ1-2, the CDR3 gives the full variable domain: EPEVTQTPSHQVTQMGQEVILRCVPISNHLYFYWYRQILGQKVEFLVSFYNNEISEKSEIFDDQFSVERPDGSNFTLKIRSTKLEDSAMYFCASSEATWGTAYGYTFGSGTRLTVV.

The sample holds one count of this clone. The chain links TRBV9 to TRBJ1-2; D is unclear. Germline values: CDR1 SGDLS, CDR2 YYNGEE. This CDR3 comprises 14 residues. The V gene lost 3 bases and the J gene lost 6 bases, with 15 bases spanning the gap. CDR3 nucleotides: TGTGCCAGCAGCGCCCCCTCCACGGGAAATGGCTACACCTTC. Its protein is CASSAPSTGNGYTF.

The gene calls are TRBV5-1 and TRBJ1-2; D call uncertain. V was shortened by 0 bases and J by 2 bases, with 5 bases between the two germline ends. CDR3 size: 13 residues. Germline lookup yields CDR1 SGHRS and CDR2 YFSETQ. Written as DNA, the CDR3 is TGCGCCAGCAGCTTGGCGCAGAACTATGGCTACACCTTC. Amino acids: CASSLAQNYGYTF. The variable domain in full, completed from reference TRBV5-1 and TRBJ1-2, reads KAGVTQTPRYLIKTRGQQVTLSCSPISGHRSVSWYQQTPGQGLQFLFEYFSETQRNKGNFPGRFSGRQFSNSRSEMNVSTLELGDSALYLCASSLAQNYGYTFGSGTRLTVV.